One sample yielded the 9 T cell receptor beta chains listed below, sequenced in a study of cytomegalovirus exposure and HLA in healthy donors. The protocol was immunoSEQ multiplex PCR, while the TCRdb copy is restricted to in-frame clones and leaves out a portion. The sample shows fewer than 250,000 clones, approximately 87% of them seen only once. Material: PBMCs. Source of these receptors: a woman aged 18 to 35 in good health and CMV-seronegative.

The chain joins TRBV18 to TRBJ2-2; 7 bases align to TRBD1. Per the germline V gene, CDR1 is KGHSH and CDR2 is LQKENI. J lost 2 bases, V lost 6 bases, and 6 bases had no gene match. This CDR3 is built from 15 residues. The CDR3 sequence: CASSPGQINTGELFF. DNA for the CDR3: TGTGCCAGCTCCCCGGGACAGATCAACACCGGGGAGCTGTTTTTT.

The chain carries TRBV13 and TRBJ1-2; a weak D match, TRBD1 (5 bases). Trimming shortened V by 0 bases and J by 2 bases, and 7 bases separated the two germline ends. This CDR3 region has 14 residues. Germline CDR1 is PRHDT and CDR2 is FYEKMQ (reference sequence). The CDR3 DNA reads TGTGCCAGCAGCTTAGGGGGGCTAAACTATGGCTACACCTTC. It specifies CASSLGGLNYGYTF.

This sequence joins TRBV4-1 and TRBJ1-3, with D uncertain. Germline CDR1 reads MGHRA; CDR2 reads YSYEKL. This CDR3 has 14 amino acids. The ends were cut back, 1 base at V and 1 base at J, with 5 bases in the middle. As DNA, the CDR3 is TGCGCCAGCAGCCAAGCACATTCTGGAAACACCATATATTTT. Translating it yields CASSQAHSGNTIYF.

The CDR3 reads CSVVGTEAFF. The DNA of the CDR3 is TGCAGCGTTGTCGGCACTGAAGCTTTCTTT. This chain links TRBV29-1 with TRBJ1-1; D ambiguous. V was pared by 4 bases and J by 4 bases, with 4 bases between. The CDR3 has 10 residues. Per germline, CDR1 SQVTM and CDR2 ANQGSEA.

The chain joins TRBV27 to TRBJ2-3; D unclear. The germline V gene has CDR1 MNHEY and CDR2 SMNVEV (reference sequence). This CDR3 has 13 amino acids. V was clipped by 1 base and J by 2 bases, with 4 bases between them. CDR3 in amino acids: CASSLWDTDTQYF. DNA of the CDR3: TGTGCCAGCAGTTTATGGGACACAGATACGCAGTATTTT.

The chain couples TRBV7-2 to TRBJ2-5; D gene unclear. The CDR3 has 11 amino acids. V was shortened by 2 bases and J by 5 bases, with 3 bases between the two germline ends. In germline, CDR1 is SGHTA, CDR2 FQGNSA. The CDR3 here is CASSLYETQYF. CDR3 DNA sequence: TGTGCCAGCAGCTTATACGAGACCCAGTACTTC.

This clone came up a few times. The chain uses TRBV4-1 and TRBJ2-1; 8 nucleotides match TRBD2. The V gene end was trimmed by 0 bases and the J gene end by 6 bases; junction bases not matched to a gene: 7. There are 16 residues in the CDR3. Germline V gives CDR1 MGHRA, CDR2 YSYEKL. DNA for the CDR3: TGCGCCAGCAGCCAAGAGTGGCGGGGGGCCTCCAATGAGCAGTTCTTC. It codes for CASSQEWRGASNEQFF.

This clone has only one observation. This chain connects TRBV15 to TRBJ2-1, with 8 bases lining up with TRBD1. Trimming cost V 0 bases and J 1 base; bases outside gene matches: 5. Per the germline V gene, CDR1 is LNHNV and CDR2 is YYDKDF (reference sequence). The CDR3 runs 17 residues. The CDR3: CATSRDIDRGSYNEQFF. The CDR3 nucleotides are TGTGCCACCAGCAGAGATATTGACAGGGGATCCTACAATGAGCAGTTCTTC.

This clone was seen only once. The chain is built from TRBV5-1 and TRBJ2-1; 9 nucleotides agree with TRBD2. The CDR3 runs 14 residues. V was clipped by 0 bases and J by 10 bases; unmatched bases: 5. Germline V CDR1 and CDR2: SGHRS, YFSETQ. The CDR3 DNA sequence: TGCGCCAGCAGCTTGGCACTAGCGGGCAACGAGCAGTTCTTC. This gives the protein CASSLALAGNEQFF.